The 26 T cell receptor beta chains below were found in one sample sequenced in a study of sequential checkpoint blockade in melanoma. Described treatment: randomized to nivolumab then ipilimumab (arm A) or the reverse (arm B). The repertoire was sequenced with immunoSEQ multiplex PCR; TCRdb's copy has only in-frame clones and lacks some. The sample lists some 10,000 clones, less than 80% occurring once. The specimen was CD8+ T cells sorted from blood (inferred from file names), collected from a patient given nivolumab and ipilimumab in sequence. These receptors originate from a human donor with melanoma.

The V and J genes are TRBV30 and TRBJ1-3, with D possibly TRBD1 on 6 matching bases. CDR1 and CDR2 (germline): GTSNPN, SVGIG (reference sequence). Trimming cost V 2 bases and J 3 bases, with 14 bases left between them. The CDR3 runs 15 residues. The DNA for the CDR3 is TGTGCCTGGAGTTACAGCGGGGGGCTTGGAAACACCATATATTTT. It yields the protein CAWSYSGGLGNTIYF.

DNA for the CDR3: TGTGCCAGCAGCGTCGGGACAGCCTCCTACGAGCAGTACTTC. Translating it yields CASSVGTASYEQYF. The chain combines TRBV7-6 with TRBJ2-7; 7 bases fit TRBD1. The trim removed 5 bases at V and 0 bases at J, leaving 4 bases unmatched. Germline V gene lookup returns CDR1 SGHVS and CDR2 FNYEAQ. The CDR3 loop spans 14 amino acids.

The V gene is TRBV5-6, the J gene TRBJ2-1, with TRBD1 matching 9 bases. V gave up 4 bases and J gave up 14 bases; unmatched junction bases: 10. CDR1 is SGHDT, CDR2 YYEEEE, per germline. The CDR3 sequence is 13 residues long. DNA of the CDR3: TGTGCCAGCAGCGGAACAAGGGACAGGGTGAAGTTCTTC. Translating gives CASSGTRDRVKFF.

This clone was detected only a few times. Written as DNA, the CDR3 is TGTGCCAGCAGCATACTCTCTGGGGCCAACGTCCTGACTTTC. Protein: CASSILSGANVLTF. The V call is TRBV11-3, the J call TRBJ2-6; D is unclear. Germline values: CDR1 SGHNT, CDR2 YENEEA. The CDR3 has 14 residues. V was pared by 5 bases and J by 0 bases, with 5 bases between.

This clone was detected only a few times. V gene TRBV12-2 combines with J gene TRBJ1-3. TRBV12-2 is a recognized pseudogene. The CDR3 runs to 15 residues. CDR3 DNA sequence: TGTGCAAGTCGCTCCCATCACGACTTGGGAAACACCATATATTTT. Translation: CASRSHHDLGNTIYF.

The gene calls are TRBV27 and TRBJ1-2, with 7 nucleotides matching TRBD1. V shed 3 bases and J 5 bases; nucleotides not matched to a gene: 9. The germline gives CDR1 MNHEY, CDR2 SMNVEV (reference sequence). This CDR3 has 15 residues. CDR3 in DNA: TGTGCCAGCAGTTTCACTAGGACAGGCCTGTATGGCTACACCTTC. Its translation is CASSFTRTGLYGYTF.

V is TRBV27 and J is TRBJ2-7, with 9 bases fitting TRBD2. Germline loops: CDR1 MNHEY, CDR2 SMNVEV (reference sequence). J lost 4 bases, V lost 7 bases, and 11 bases had no gene match. CDR3 length: 15 residues. CDR3 residues: CASKTSSGRRYEQYF. Written as DNA, the CDR3 is TGTGCCAGCAAGACAAGTAGCGGGAGAAGGTACGAGCAGTACTTC.

The chain is built from TRBV2 and TRBJ2-7; D is unclear. CDR3 length: 13 amino acids. Germline V gene sequence: CDR1 SNHLY, CDR2 FYNNEI. Between the trimmed V and J ends, which lost 4 bases and 4 bases, there was a span of 11 bases. The CDR3 DNA is TGTGCCAGCAGTGGTGTAGCACTTTACGAGCAGTACTTC. This encodes CASSGVALYEQYF. Complete variable domain (other parts from reference TRBV2 and TRBJ2-7): EPEVTQTPSHQVTQMGQEVILRCVPISNHLYFYWYRQILGQKVEFLVSFYNNEISEKSEIFDDQFSVERPDGSNFTLKIRSTKLEDSAMYFCASSGVALYEQYFGPGTRLTVT.

The sample holds one count of this clone. The CDR3 loop is CASSYGQGFFVEAFF. For the CDR3, the DNA is TGTGCCAGCAGCTACGGGCAGGGTTTTTTCGTTGAAGCTTTCTTT. The chain has TRBV7-9 and TRBJ1-1; D perhaps matches TRBD1 (5 bases). The CDR3 contains 15 residues. Per germline, CDR1 SEHNR and CDR2 FQNEAQ (reference sequence). Between the trimmed V and J ends, which lost 4 bases and 7 bases, there was a span of 19 bases.

The gene calls are TRBV7-9 and TRBJ2-1, with D perhaps TRBD1 (5 bases). Trimming removed 3 bases from V and 9 bases from J, with 15 bases in between. The CDR3 covers 14 residues. Germline V gene lookup returns CDR1 SEHNR and CDR2 FQNEAQ (reference sequence). The CDR3 coding sequence is TGTGCCAGCAGCTTGTTGGGGCGTTGGGGTGAGCAGTTCTTC. Translating gives CASSLLGRWGEQFF.

V is TRBV5-1 and J is TRBJ2-1; TRBD1 is a possible D gene (9 bases). This CDR3 has 15 amino acids. The germline gives CDR1 SGHRS, CDR2 YFSETQ. Trimming cost V 1 base and J 7 bases, with 15 bases left between them. CDR3 in amino acids: CASSLYSGTGNEQFF. The CDR3 region has the DNA TGCGCCAGCAGCTTGTATAGCGGGACAGGGAATGAGCAGTTCTTC.

The rearrangement links TRBV7-9 to TRBJ2-5; D call uncertain. The J call is in doubt because the DNA end fits TRBJ2-7 better. Germline V lookup: CDR1 SEHNR, CDR2 FQNEAQ (reference sequence). The CDR3 extends over 13 amino acids. CDR3 protein: CASSLNQNYEQYF. CDR3 coding DNA: TGTGCCAGCAGCTTAAACCAGAACTACGAGCAGTACTTC.

The chain has TRBV5-1 and TRBJ1-1, with 9 bases identical to TRBD1. The CDR3 runs 17 residues. V was clipped by 4 bases and J by 1 base; unmatched bases: 11. Germline lookup yields CDR1 SGHRS and CDR2 YFSETQ. The CDR3 coding sequence is TGCGCCAGCAGCCCGTCCGGGACAGGGAGCAGGAACACTGAAGCTTTCTTT. Its translation: CASSPSGTGSRNTEAFF.

V gene TRBV5-6 combines with J gene TRBJ2-5, with 10 bases that match TRBD2. The CDR3 consists of 16 residues. The germline CDR1 and CDR2 sequences are SGHDT and YYEEEE. Germline trimming cut 0 bases from V and 1 base from J; bases unmatched to any gene: 3. The CDR3 spells CASSLGAGGLQETQYF. In DNA, the CDR3 is TGTGCCAGCAGCTTGGGAGCGGGGGGGCTCCAAGAGACCCAGTACTTC.

The chain has TRBV14 and TRBJ2-3; 8 bases agree with TRBD2. The CDR3 length is 16 residues. In germline, CDR1 is SGHDN, CDR2 FVKESK. The V gene end was trimmed by 3 bases and the J gene end by 4 bases; junction bases not matched to a gene: 9. As DNA, the CDR3 is TGTGCCAGCAGCCACCATGTAAGCGGGAGTCCAGATACGCAGTATTTT. Translating it yields CASSHHVSGSPDTQYF.

In its sample, this clone is medium-sized. V is TRBV6-4 and J is TRBJ1-1; 8 bases are shared with TRBD1. The ends lost 3 bases at V and 5 bases at J; junction bases unmatched: 5. The CDR3 is made up of 14 amino acids. Germline V gene sequence: CDR1 MRHNA, CDR2 SNTAGT. The CDR3 DNA reads as TGTGCCAGCAGTGAAACAGGGGGTAGAACTGAAGCTTTCTTT. It specifies CASSETGGRTEAFF.

This chain uses TRBV5-4 with TRBJ2-1; TRBD2 aligns across 7 bases. V shed 4 bases, J shed 9 bases, and the junction held 10 bases outside the gene matches. The germline V gene has CDR1 SGHNT and CDR2 YYREEE (reference sequence). The CDR3 extends over 14 amino acids. The CDR3 reads CASSPRTSPREQFF. CDR3 in DNA: TGTGCCAGCAGCCCGAGGACTAGTCCCCGTGAGCAGTTCTTC. Full variable domain (remainder filled in from reference TRBV5-4 and TRBJ2-1): ETGVTQSPTHLIKTRGQQVTLRCSSQSGHNTVSWYQQALGQGPQFIFQYYREEENGRGNFPPRFSGLQFPNYSSELNVNALELDDSALYLCASSPRTSPREQFFGPGTRLTVL.

The chain employs TRBV2 and TRBJ1-5; D is possibly TRBD1 (5 bases). CDR1 is SNHLY and CDR2 is FYNNEI in the germline V gene. This CDR3 region has 15 residues. Trimming shortened V by 6 bases and J by 4 bases, and 16 bases separated the two germline ends. The CDR3 reads CASRLDSGQNQPQHF. In DNA, the CDR3 is TGTGCCAGCAGATTAGACTCAGGGCAAAATCAGCCCCAGCATTTT.

This clone was found once. The chain is built from TRBV7-6 and TRBJ2-5; TRBD1 matches at 7 bases. The J call could be wrong; TRBJ2-7 is a better fit for the DNA end. Per the germline V gene, CDR1 is SGHVS and CDR2 is FNYEAQ. There are 14 residues in the CDR3. The CDR3 is CASSSTGERNEQYF. CDR3 sequence (DNA): TGTGCCAGCAGCTCCACAGGGGAGAGGAACGAGCAGTACTTC.

The chain links TRBV6-1 to TRBJ2-2; tentative D call: TRBD2 (7 bases). The germline V gene has CDR1 MNHNS and CDR2 SASEGT. This CDR3 comprises 14 residues. V was pared by 0 bases and J by 6 bases, with 8 bases between. The CDR3 DNA is TGTGCCAGCAGTGAAGCGGGGGGGCCCGGGGAGCTGTTTTTT. Amino acids: CASSEAGGPGELFF.

This clone was seen a single time. The chain carries TRBV9 and TRBJ2-5; TRBD1 aligns across 11 bases. Trimming took 0 bases from V and 13 from J; bases not matched to a gene: 5. The CDR3 has 13 residues. Germline assignment: CDR1 SGDLS and CDR2 YYNGEE. CDR3 residues: CASSVGDRGAMYF. The DNA for the CDR3 is TGTGCCAGCAGCGTAGGGGACAGGGGGGCCATGTACTTC.

The J gene is TRBJ1-5, the V gene TRBV27; tentatively, D is TRBD1 (6 bases). The CDR3 covers 13 residues. Per the germline V gene, CDR1 is MNHEY and CDR2 is SMNVEV (reference sequence). Trimming left V 3 bases short and J 6 bases short, with 9 bases between. The CDR3 DNA sequence: TGTGCCAGCAGTTTTACAGGGAGTCAGCCCCAGCATTTT. Residues: CASSFTGSQPQHF.

The chain recombines TRBV28 with TRBJ2-2; tentatively, D is TRBD2 (6 bases). In germline, CDR1 is MDHEN, CDR2 SYDVKM. This CDR3 is built from 15 residues. Deletions cut 4 bases from V and 3 bases from J, with 12 bases between. CDR3 in amino acids: CASSSPGVDTGELFF. Written as DNA, the CDR3 is TGTGCCAGCAGTTCCCCGGGAGTAGACACCGGGGAGCTGTTTTTT.

V is TRBV14 and J is TRBJ2-1; 8 nucleotides match TRBD2. CDR1 and CDR2 from the germline V gene are SGHDN and FVKESK. The CDR3 loop spans 14 amino acids. Losses at the gene ends were 2 bases for V and 6 bases for J; bases not matched to a gene: 3. The CDR3 DNA follows: TGTGCCAGCAGCCAATATCTAGCGGGCAATGAGCAGTTCTTC. This encodes CASSQYLAGNEQFF.

This chain links TRBV9 with TRBJ2-1; possibly TRBD2 for D (6 bases). Between the trimmed V and J ends, which lost 4 bases and 5 bases, there was a span of 13 bases. CDR1 and CDR2 (germline): SGDLS, YYNGEE. The CDR3 spans 14 residues. This CDR3 reads CASSFMGTDNEQFF. CDR3 coding DNA: TGTGCCAGCAGCTTCATGGGGACTGACAATGAGCAGTTCTTC. Full variable domain (outside the CDR3, taken from reference TRBV9 and TRBJ2-1): DSGVTQTPKHLITATGQRVTLRCSPRSGDLSVYWYQQSLDQGLQFLIQYYNGEERAKGNILERFSAQQFPDLHSELNLSSLELGDSALYFCASSFMGTDNEQFFGPGTRLTVL.

The genes are TRBV9 and TRBJ2-7; TRBD2 agrees at 13 bases. Trimming cost V 3 bases and J 10 bases; bases outside gene matches: 4. The germline V gene encodes CDR1 SGDLS and CDR2 YYNGEE. This CDR3 has 13 amino acids. The CDR3 reads CASSGGTSGDQYF. In nucleotides, the CDR3 is TGTGCCAGCAGCGGGGGGACTAGCGGGGACCAGTACTTC. Drawing the rest from reference TRBV9 and TRBJ2-7, the complete variable domain is DSGVTQTPKHLITATGQRVTLRCSPRSGDLSVYWYQQSLDQGLQFLIQYYNGEERAKGNILERFSAQQFPDLHSELNLSSLELGDSALYFCASSGGTSGDQYFGPGTRLTVT.